The T cell receptor beta chain under discussion was sequenced for a study of OX40 agonist ivuxolimab in advanced cancers. Background on the study: Patients assigned to dose escalation were diagnosed with hepatocellular carcinoma, melanoma, renal cell or head and neck cancer. Patients with prior anti-PD-1, anti-PD-L1 or anti-CTLA-4 therapy were eligible; roughly 40% had some.

Trimming left V 5 bases short and J 7 bases short, with 12 bases between. This CDR3 contains 13 residues. Germline assignment: CDR1 SEHNR and CDR2 FQNEAQ (reference sequence). This clone was seen more than once but under ten times. Here immunoSEQ multiplex PCR was the method, and the copy in TCRdb shows in-frame clones only, minus some. The sample yields roughly 60,000 clones, around 83% seen once. Cycle 7 day 1, cycle 4 day 1, and baseline were the timepoints at which blood was sampled. This specimen was CD4+ or CD8+ T cells sorted from blood, taken in a trial of the OX40 agonist ivuxolimab. V and J are TRBV7-9 and TRBJ1-5; D gene ambiguous. The sequence derives from an adult with an advanced solid tumor such as melanoma, head and neck, liver or kidney cancer. For the CDR3, the DNA is TGTGCCAGCAGCCGTAACACCGGACAGCCCCAGCATTTT. Translation: CASSRNTGQPQHF.